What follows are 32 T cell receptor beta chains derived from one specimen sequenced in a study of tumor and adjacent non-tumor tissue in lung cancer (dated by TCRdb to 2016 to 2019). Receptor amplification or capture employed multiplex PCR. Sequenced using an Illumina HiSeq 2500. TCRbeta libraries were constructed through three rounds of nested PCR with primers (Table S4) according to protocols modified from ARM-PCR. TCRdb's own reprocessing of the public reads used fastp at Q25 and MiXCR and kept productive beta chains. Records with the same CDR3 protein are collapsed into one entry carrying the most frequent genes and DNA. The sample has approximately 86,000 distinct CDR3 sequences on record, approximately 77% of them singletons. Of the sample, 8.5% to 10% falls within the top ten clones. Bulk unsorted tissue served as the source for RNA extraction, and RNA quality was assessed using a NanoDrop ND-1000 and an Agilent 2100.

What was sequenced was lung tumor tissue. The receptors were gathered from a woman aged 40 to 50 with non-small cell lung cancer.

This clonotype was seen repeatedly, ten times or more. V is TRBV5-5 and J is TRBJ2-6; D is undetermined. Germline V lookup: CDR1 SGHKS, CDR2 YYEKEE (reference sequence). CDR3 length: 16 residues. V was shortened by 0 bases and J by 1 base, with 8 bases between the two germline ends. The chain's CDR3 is CASSLGHESGANVLTF. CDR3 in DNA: TGTGCCAGCAGCTTGGGTCACGAATCTGGGGCCAACGTCCTGACTTTC.

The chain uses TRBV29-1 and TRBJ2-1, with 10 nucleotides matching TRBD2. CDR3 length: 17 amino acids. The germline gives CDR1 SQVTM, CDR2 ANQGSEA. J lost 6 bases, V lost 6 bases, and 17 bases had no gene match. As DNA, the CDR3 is TGCAGCGTAGGAGGGGAAGCGGGAGGGCCCGCCGGCAATGAGCAGTTCTTC. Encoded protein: CSVGGEAGGPAGNEQFF.

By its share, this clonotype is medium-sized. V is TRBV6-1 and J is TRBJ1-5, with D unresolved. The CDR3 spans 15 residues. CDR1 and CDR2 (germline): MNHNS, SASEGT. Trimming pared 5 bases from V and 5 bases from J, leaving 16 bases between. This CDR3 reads CASSRGQVDDQPQHF. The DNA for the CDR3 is TGTGCCAGCAGTAGAGGGCAGGTAGATGATCAGCCCCAGCATTTT.

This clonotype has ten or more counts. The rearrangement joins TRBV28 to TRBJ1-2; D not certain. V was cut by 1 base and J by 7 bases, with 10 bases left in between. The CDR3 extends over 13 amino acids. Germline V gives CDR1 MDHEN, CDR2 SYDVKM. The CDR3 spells CASSLSALAGYTF. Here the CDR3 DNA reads TGTGCCAGCAGTTTATCGGCCTTGGCTGGCTACACCTTC.

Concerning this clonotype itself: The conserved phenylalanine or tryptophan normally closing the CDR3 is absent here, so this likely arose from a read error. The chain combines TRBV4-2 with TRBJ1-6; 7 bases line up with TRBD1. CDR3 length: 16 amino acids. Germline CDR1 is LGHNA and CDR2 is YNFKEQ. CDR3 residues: CASSPSQTGRNSPLHY. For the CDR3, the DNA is TGTGCCAGCAGTCCCAGTCAGACAGGGAGAAATTCACCTCTCCACTAT.

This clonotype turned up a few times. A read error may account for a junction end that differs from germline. The CDR3 loop reads CAGSPRHYEQYF. DNA for the CDR3: TGCGCCGGCAGCCCCCGCCATTACGAGCAGTACTTC. The V call is TRBV7-8, the J call TRBJ2-7; the D is unclear. The CDR3 contains 12 residues. The germline gives CDR1 SGHVS, CDR2 FQNEAQ. Together with reference TRBV7-8 and TRBJ2-7, the CDR3 gives the full variable domain: GAGVSQSPRYKVAKRGQDVALRCDPISGHVSLFWYQQALGQGPEFLTYFQNEAQLDKSGLPSDRFFAERPEGSVSTLKIQRTQQEDSAVYLCAGSPRHYEQYFGPGTRLTVT.

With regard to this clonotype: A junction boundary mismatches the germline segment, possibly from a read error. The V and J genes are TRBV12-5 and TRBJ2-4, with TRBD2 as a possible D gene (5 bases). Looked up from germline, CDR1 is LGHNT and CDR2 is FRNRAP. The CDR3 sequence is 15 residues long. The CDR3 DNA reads TGTGCTAGTGGTCGGGGATCGGGGTGGAGAGACATTAAGTACTTC. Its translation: CASGRGSGWRDIKYF.

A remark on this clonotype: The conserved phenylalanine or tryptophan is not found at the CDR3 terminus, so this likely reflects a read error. CDR3 bases: TGCGCCAGCAGCTTGAACGGAGTCAATGAGTCCCAGCATCTT. Its protein is CASSLNGVNESQHL. This chain joins TRBV5-1 and TRBJ1-5; D uncertain. Germline CDR1 is SGHRS and CDR2 is YFSETQ. The CDR3 sequence is 14 residues long. Trimming took off 1 base at V and 11 bases at J, with 16 bases between the two ends.

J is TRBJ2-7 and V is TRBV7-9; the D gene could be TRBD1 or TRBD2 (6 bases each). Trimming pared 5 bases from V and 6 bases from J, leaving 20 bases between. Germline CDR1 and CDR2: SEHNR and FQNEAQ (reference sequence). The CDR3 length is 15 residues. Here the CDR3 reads CASSPLRGAPTEQYF. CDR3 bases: TGTGCCAGCAGCCCTCTTAGGGGGGCCCCTACCGAGCAGTACTTC.

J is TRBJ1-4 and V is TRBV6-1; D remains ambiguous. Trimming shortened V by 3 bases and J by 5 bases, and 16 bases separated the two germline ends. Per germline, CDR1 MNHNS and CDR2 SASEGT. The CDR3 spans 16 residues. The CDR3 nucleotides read TGTGCCAGCAGTGAGGAGCCGGGCCCAGTAAATGAAAAACTGTTTTTT. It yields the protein CASSEEPGPVNEKLFF.

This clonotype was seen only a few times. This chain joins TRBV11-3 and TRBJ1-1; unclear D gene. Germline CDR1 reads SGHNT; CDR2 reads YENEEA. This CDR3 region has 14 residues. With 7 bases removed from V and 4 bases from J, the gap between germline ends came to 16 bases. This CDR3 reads CASTFLLGGTEAFF. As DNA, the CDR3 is TGTGCCAGCACCTTTCTACTTGGTGGCACTGAAGCTTTCTTT.

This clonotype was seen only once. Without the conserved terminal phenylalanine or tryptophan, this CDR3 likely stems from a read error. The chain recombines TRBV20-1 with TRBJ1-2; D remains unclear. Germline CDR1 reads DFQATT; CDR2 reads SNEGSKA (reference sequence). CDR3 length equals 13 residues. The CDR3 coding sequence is TGCAGAGCTAGAGTACCTCACGGGCCTGGCTACACCCTC. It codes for CRARVPHGPGYTL.

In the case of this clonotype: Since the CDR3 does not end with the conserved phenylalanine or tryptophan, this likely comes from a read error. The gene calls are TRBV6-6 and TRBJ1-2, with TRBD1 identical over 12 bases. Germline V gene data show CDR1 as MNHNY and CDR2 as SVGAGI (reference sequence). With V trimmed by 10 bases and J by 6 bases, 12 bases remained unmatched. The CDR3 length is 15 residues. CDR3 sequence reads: CANTPRDRGRDGYTY. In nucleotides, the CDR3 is TGTGCCAACACCCCCCGGGACAGGGGGCGAGATGGCTACACCTAC.

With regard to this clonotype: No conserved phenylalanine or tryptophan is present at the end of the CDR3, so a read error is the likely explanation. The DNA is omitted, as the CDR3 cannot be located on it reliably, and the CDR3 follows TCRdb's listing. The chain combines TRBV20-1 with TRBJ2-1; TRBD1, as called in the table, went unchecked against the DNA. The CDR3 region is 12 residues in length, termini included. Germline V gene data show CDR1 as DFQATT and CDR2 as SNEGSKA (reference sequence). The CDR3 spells CSATPWVNEQSL.

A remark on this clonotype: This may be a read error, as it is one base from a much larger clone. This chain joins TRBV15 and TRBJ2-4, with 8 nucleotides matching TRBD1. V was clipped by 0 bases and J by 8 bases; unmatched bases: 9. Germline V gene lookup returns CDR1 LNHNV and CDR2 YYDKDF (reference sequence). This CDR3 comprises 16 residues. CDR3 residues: CATSRDLRQGMDIQYF. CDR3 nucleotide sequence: TGTGCCACCAGCAGAGATTTGCGACAGGGGATGGACATTCAGTACTTC.

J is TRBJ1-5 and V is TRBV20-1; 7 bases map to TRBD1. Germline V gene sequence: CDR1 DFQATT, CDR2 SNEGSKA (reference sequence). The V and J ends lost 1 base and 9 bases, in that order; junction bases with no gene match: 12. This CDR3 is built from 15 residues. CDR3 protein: CSARARDSMRRPQHF. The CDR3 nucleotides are TGCAGTGCTAGAGCCCGGGACAGCATGAGGCGGCCCCAGCATTTT.

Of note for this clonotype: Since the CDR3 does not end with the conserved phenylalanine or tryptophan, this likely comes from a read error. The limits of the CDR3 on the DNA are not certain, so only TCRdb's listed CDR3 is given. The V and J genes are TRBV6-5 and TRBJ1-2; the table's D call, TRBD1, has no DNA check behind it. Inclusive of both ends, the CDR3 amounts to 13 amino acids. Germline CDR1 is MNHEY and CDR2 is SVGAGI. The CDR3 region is CASSYQGGGWLHL.

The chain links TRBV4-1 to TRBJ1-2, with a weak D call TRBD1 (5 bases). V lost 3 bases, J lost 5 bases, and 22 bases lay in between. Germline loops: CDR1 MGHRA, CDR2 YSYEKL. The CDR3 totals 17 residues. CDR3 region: CASSQQGDVAGSYGYTF. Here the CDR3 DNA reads TGCGCCAGCAGCCAGCAAGGGGATGTCGCTGGTAGTTATGGCTACACCTTC.

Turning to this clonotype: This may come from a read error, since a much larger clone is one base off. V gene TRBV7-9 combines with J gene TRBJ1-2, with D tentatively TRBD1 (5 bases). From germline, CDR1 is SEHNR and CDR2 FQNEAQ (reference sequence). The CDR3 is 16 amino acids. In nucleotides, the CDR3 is TGTGCCAGCAGCTTAGTTCCAGGGCCCACGGACTATGGCTACATCTTC. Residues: CASSLVPGPTDYGYIF.

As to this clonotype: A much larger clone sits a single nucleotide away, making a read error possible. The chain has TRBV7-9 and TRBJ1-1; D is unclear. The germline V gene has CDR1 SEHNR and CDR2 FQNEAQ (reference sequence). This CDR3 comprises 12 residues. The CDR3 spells CASRAERTEVFF. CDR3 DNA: TGTGCCAGCAGGGCTGAGCGGACTGAAGTTTTCTTT.

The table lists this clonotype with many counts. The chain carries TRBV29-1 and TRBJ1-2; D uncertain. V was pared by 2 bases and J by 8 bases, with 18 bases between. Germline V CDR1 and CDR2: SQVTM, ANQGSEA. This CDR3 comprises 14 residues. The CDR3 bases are TGCAGCGTTGAAATATTTGTCAGTATGCAGGGCTACACCTTC. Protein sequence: CSVEIFVSMQGYTF.

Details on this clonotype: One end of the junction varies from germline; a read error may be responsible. The CDR3 nucleotides are TGTGCCAGCAGCCTAGCCACCGAGGTAGCGGAGACCCAGTACTTT. Protein sequence: CASSLATEVAETQYF. The V call is TRBV11-2, the J call TRBJ2-5; maybe TRBD2 (6 bases). The length of the CDR3 is 15 residues. CDR1 SGHAT and CDR2 FQNNGV come from the germline V gene.

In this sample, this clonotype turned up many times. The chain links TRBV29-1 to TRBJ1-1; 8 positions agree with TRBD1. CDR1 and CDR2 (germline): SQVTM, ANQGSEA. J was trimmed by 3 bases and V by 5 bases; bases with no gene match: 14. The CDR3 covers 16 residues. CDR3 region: CSVNYGTGGRDTEAFF. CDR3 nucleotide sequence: TGCAGCGTTAATTACGGGACAGGAGGCAGGGACACTGAAGCTTTCTTT.

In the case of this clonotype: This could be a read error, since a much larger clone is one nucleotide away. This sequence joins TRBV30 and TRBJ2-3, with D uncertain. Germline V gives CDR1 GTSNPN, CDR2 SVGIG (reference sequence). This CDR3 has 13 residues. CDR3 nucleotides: TGTGCCCGGAGTGTACCTGGGGCAGATACGCAGTATTTT. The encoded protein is CARSVPGADTQYF.

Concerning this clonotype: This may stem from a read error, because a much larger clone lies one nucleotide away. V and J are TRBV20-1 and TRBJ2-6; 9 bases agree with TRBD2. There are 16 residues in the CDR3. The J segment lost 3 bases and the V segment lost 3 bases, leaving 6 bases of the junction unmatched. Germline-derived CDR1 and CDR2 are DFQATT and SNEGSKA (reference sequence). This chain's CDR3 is CSASAGGSGGANVLTF. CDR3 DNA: TGCAGTGCTAGCGCGGGAGGGTCAGGTGGGGCCAACGTCCTGACTTTC.

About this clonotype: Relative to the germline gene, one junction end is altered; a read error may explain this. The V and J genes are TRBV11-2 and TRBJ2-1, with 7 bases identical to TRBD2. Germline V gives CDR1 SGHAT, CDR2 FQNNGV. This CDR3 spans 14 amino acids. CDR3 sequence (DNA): TGTGCCGGCAGTTTGGCGGGAGCAAGCAATGAGCAGTTCTTC. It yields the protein CAGSLAGASNEQFF.

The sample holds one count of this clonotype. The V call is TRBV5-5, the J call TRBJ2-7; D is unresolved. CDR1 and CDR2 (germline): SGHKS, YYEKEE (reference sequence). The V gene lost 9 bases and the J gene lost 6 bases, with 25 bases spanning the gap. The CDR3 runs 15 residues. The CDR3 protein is CAITLASPLGSEQYF. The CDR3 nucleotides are TGTGCCATCACCTTGGCCTCACCCCTCGGATCCGAGCAGTACTTC.

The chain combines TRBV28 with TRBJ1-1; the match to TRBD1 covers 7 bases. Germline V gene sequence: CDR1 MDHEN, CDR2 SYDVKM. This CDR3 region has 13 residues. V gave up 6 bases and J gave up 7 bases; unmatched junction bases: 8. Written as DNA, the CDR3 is TGTGCCAGCAGGCAGATCAGGGGGAATGAAGCTTTCTTT. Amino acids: CASRQIRGNEAFF.

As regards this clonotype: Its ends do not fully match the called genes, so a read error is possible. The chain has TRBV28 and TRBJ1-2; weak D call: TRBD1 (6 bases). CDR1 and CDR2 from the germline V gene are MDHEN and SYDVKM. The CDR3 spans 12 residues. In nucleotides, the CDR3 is TGTGCTAGCAATAGAAGGGGGAATGGCTACACCTTC. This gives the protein CASNRRGNGYTF.

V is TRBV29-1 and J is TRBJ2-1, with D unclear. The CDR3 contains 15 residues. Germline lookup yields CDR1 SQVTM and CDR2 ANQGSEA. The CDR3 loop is CSVEDPRERNNEQFF. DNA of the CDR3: TGCAGTGTGGAAGATCCGCGCGAGAGAAACAATGAGCAGTTCTTC.

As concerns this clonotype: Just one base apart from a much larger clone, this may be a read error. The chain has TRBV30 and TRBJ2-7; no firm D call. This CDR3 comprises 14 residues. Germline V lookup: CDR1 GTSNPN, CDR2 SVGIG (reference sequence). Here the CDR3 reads CAWSVQLLAYEHYF. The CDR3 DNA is TGTGCCTGGAGTGTTCAGTTGTTGGCCTACGAGCACTACTTC. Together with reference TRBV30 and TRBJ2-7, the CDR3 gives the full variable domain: SQTIHQWPATLVQPVGSPLSLECTVEGTSNPNLYWYRQAAGRGLQLLFYSVGIGQISSEVPQNLSASRPQDRQFILSSKKLLLSDSGFYLCAWSVQLLAYEHYFGPGTRLTVT.

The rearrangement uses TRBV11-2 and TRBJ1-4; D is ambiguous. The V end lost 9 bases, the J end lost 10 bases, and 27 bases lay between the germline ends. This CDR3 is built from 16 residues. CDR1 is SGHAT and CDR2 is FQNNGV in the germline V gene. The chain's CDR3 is CASSQIVIRRTGKLFF. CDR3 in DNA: TGTGCCAGTAGCCAAATAGTTATCCGGAGGACTGGAAAACTGTTTTTT.